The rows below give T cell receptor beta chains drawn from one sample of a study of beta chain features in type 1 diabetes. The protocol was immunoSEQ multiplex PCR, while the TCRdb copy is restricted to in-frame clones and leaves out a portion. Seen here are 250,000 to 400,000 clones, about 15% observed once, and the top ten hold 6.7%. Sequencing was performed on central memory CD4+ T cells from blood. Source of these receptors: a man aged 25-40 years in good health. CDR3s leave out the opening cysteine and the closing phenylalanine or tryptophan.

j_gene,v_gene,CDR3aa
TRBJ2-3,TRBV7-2,ASSLDGRDTDTQY
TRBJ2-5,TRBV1,TSSHRELAGVEGHLGGAEETQY
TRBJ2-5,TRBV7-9,ASSRQETQY
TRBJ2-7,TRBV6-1,ASSRDRSYEQY
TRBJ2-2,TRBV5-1,ASTHGGTNTGELF
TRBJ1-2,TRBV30,AWRGIYGYT
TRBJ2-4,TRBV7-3,ASSPGDYANIQY
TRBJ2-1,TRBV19,ASSRSHRLGSYNEQF
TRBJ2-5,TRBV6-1,ASSEGTFTQY
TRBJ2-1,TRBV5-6,ASSPPGQEVNEQF
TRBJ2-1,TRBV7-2,ASSLVSVGSYNEQF